Below are 5 T cell receptor beta chains sequenced from a single sample in a study of Ad26.COV2.S vaccination and SARS-CoV-2 variants. TCRdb keeps only in-frame clones here, not all; method: immunoSEQ multiplex PCR. The table records about 400,000 clones, 75% to 90% of them present only once. Treatment of the sample: around 19 received Ad26.COV2.S at low or high dose, single or two shots; about five received placebo; per-sample allocation not given. Samples analyzed were those drawn on day 63 after the first vaccine or placebo injection. This material consisted of peripheral blood, taken in a trial of Ad26.COV2.S vaccine versus placebo. The receptors shown here come from a person aged 18-60 years who received the Ad26.COV2.S COVID-19 vaccine or a placebo.

This clone was seen just once. V usage is TRBV6-1 and J usage is TRBJ2-7; TRBD1 might be the D (6 bases). Germline V gene lookup returns CDR1 MNHNS and CDR2 SASEGT. Trimming removed 4 bases from V and 7 bases from J, with 26 bases in between. CDR3 length: 17 amino acids. The CDR3 region is CASSGRGVDTSLREQYF. CDR3 in DNA: TGTGCCAGCAGTGGCAGGGGTGTGGACACTTCTTTGAGGGAGCAGTACTTC.

This clone was recorded once. V and J are TRBV9 and TRBJ1-1; TRBD1 matches at 7 bases. The V segment lost 3 bases and the J segment 4 bases; nucleotides outside the gene matches: 9. Germline CDR1 is SGDLS and CDR2 is YYNGEE. The CDR3 is 15 amino acids. The CDR3 bases are TGTGCCAGCAGCGGCTTAGACAGGGAGGGCACTGAAGCTTTCTTT. Residues: CASSGLDREGTEAFF.

The CDR3 sequence is CASRQTDSGNTIYF. The DNA of the CDR3 is TGCGCCAGCAGACAGACCGACTCTGGAAACACCATATATTTT. This chain links TRBV5-1 with TRBJ1-3; D not resolved. V lost 5 bases and J lost 0, with 9 bases in between. The CDR3 consists of 14 residues. CDR1 SGHRS and CDR2 YFSETQ come from the germline V gene.

This sequence joins TRBV11-3 and TRBJ2-7; 7 positions match TRBD1. Germline V CDR1 and CDR2: SGHNT, YENEEA. Trimming removed 1 base from V and 6 bases from J; junction bases left unmatched: 3. The CDR3 contains 13 residues. The CDR3 bases are TGTGCCAGCAGCTTAGTGGGACAGCCCGAGCAGTACTTC. Translated: CASSLVGQPEQYF. The full variable domain, rest sourced from reference TRBV11-3 and TRBJ2-7, is EAGVVQSPRYKIIEKKQPVAFWCNPISGHNTLYWYLQNLGQGPELLIRYENEEAVDDSQLPKDRFSAERLKGVDSTLKIQPAELGDSAVYLCASSLVGQPEQYFGPGTRLTVT.

The chain couples TRBV2 to TRBJ2-5; TRBD2 matches 7 bases. Trimming took 7 bases from V and 1 from J; bases not matched to a gene: 6. This CDR3 has 14 residues. Germline CDR1 is SNHLY and CDR2 is FYNNEI. The CDR3 region has the DNA TGTGCCAGCAAGGATAGCGGGTCCCAAGAGACCCAGTACTTC. Residues: CASKDSGSQETQYF.